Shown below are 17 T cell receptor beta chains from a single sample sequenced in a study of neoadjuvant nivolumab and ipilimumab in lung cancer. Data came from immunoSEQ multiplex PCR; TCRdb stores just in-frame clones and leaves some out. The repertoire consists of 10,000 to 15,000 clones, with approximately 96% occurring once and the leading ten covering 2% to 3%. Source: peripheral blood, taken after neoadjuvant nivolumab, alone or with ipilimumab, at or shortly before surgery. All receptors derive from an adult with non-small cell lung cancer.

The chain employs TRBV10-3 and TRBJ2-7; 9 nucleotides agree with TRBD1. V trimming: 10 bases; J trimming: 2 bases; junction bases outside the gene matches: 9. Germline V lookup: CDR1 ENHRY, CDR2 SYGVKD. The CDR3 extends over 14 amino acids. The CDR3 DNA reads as TGTGCCAGCGTCCCCGGACAGGGGACCTACGAGCAGTACTTC. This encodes CASVPGQGTYEQYF.

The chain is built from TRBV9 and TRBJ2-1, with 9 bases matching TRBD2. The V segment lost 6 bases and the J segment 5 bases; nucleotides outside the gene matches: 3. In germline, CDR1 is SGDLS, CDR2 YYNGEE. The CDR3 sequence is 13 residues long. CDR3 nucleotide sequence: TGTGCCAGCAACGGACTAGCGAACAATGAGCAGTTCTTC. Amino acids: CASNGLANNEQFF.

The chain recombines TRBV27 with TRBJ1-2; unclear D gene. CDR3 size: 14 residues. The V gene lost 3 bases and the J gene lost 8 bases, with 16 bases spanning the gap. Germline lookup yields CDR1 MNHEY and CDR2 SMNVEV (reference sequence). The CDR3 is CASSFGRSSGGYTF. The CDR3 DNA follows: TGTGCCAGCAGTTTTGGCAGGTCGTCGGGGGGCTACACCTTC.

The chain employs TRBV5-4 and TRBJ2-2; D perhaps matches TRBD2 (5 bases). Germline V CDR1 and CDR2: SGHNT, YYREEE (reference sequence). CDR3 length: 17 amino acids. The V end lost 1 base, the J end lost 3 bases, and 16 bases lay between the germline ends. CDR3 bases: TGTGCCAGCAGCTTGTTGGTAAGCGGAGGCCACACCGGGGAGCTGTTTTTT. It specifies CASSLLVSGGHTGELFF.

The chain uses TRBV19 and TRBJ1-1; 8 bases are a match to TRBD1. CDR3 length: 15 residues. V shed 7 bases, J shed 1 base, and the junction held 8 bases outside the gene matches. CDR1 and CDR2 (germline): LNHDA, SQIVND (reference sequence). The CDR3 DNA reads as TGTGCCAGTACCCCCAGGACAGGGCCGAACACTGAAGCTTTCTTT. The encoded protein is CASTPRTGPNTEAFF.

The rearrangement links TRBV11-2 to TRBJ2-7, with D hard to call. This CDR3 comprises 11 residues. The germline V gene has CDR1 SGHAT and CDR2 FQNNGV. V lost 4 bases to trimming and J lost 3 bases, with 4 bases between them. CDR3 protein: CASSSDYEQYF. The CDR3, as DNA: TGTGCCAGCAGCTCTGACTACGAGCAGTACTTC.

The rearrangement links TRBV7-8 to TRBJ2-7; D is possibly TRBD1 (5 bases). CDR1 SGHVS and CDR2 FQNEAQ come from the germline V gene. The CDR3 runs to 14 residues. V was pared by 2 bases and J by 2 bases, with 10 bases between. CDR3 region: CASSLLTGTYEQYF. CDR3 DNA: TGTGCCAGCAGCTTACTCACAGGAACCTACGAGCAGTACTTC.

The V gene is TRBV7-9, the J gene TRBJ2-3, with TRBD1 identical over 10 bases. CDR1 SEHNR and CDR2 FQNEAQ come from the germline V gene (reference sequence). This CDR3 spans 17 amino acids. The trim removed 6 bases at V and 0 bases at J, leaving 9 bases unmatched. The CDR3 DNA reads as TGTGCCAGCAGGAGGGGACAGGGGAGGGGAAGCACAGATACGCAGTATTTT. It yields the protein CASRRGQGRGSTDTQYF. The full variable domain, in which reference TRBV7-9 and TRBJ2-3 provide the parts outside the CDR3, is DTGVSQNPRHKITKRGQNVTFRCDPISEHNRLYWYRQTLGQGPEFLTYFQNEAQLEKSRLLSDRFSAERPKGSFSTLEIQRTEQGDSAMYLCASRRGQGRGSTDTQYFGPGTRLTVL.

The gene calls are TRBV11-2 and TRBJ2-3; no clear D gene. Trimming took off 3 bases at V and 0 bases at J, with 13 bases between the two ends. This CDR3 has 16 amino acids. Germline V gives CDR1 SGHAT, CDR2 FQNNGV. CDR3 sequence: CASSLPQVPSTDTQYF. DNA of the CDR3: TGTGCCAGCAGCTTGCCCCAGGTGCCTAGCACAGATACGCAGTATTTT.

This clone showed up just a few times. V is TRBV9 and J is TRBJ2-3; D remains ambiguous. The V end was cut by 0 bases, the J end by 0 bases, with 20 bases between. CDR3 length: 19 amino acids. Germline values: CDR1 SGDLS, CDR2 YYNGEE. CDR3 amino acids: CASSVATSFATVSTDTQYF. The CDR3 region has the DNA TGTGCCAGCAGCGTAGCTACGTCGTTTGCGACGGTGAGCACAGATACGCAGTATTTT.

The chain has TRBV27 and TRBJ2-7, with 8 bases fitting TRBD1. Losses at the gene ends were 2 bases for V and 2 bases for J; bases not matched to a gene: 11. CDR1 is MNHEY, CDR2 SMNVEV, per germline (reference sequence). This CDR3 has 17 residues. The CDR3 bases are TGTGCCAGCAGTTTAGGGGGACAGGTCGTTGCGACCTACGAGCAGTACTTC. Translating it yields CASSLGGQVVATYEQYF.

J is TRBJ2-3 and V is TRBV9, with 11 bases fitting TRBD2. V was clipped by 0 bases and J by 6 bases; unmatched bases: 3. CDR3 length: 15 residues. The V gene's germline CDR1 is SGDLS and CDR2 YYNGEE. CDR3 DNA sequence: TGTGCCAGCAGCGTAGTAGCGGGAGGGGGTGATACGCAGTATTTT. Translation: CASSVVAGGGDTQYF.

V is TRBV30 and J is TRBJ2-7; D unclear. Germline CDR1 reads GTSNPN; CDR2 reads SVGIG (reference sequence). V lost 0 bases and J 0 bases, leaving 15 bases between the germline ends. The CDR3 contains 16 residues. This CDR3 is CAWSVRRQQSSYEQYF. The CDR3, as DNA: TGTGCCTGGAGTGTACGTCGGCAACAGAGCTCCTACGAGCAGTACTTC. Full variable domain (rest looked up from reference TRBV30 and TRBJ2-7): SQTIHQWPATLVQPVGSPLSLECTVEGTSNPNLYWYRQAAGRGLQLLFYSVGIGQISSEVPQNLSASRPQDRQFILSSKKLLLSDSGFYLCAWSVRRQQSSYEQYFGPGTRLTVT.

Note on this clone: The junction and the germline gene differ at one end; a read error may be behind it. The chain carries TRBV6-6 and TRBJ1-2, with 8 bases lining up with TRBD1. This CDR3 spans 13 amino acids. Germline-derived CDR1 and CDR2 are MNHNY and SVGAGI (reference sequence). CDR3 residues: CASNYRGGYGYTF. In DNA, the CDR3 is TGTGCCAGCAATTACAGGGGGGGGTATGGCTACACCTTC.

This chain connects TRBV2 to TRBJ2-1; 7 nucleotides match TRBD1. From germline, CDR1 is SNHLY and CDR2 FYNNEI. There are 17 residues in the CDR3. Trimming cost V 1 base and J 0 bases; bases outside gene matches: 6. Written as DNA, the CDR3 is TGTGCCAGCAGTGAAGGACAGGGATGGAGCTCCTACAATGAGCAGTTCTTC. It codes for CASSEGQGWSSYNEQFF.

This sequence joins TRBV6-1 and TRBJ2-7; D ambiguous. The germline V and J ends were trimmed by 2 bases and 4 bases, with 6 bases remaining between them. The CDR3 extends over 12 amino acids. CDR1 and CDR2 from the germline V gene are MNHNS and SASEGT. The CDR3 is CASSESNYEQYF. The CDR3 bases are TGTGCCAGCAGTGAAAGTAATTACGAGCAGTACTTC.

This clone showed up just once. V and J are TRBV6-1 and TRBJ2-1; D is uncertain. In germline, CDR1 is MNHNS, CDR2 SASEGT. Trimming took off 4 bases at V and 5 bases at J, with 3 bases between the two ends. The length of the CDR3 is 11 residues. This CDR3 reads CASSVHNEQFF. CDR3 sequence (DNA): TGTGCCAGCAGTGTTCACAATGAGCAGTTCTTC.